This TCR beta chain originates from a study of glioma-infiltrating T cells. Using RNA template, CDR3s of TCR alpha and beta were amplified with iRepertoire arm-PCR. One-step reverse transcription and amplification started from approximately 100-400 ng of tissue mRNA or PBMC total RNA. TCRdb passed the multiplex PCR reads through MiXCR, listing each CDR3 protein once. Of tens of thousands of distinct CDR3 sequences in the sample, 35% to 45% are singletons; the top ten hold 35% to 40%. This clonotype occurred many times. Its cognate antigen is unknown. Study-wide points: Very few CDR3 sequences were shared between tissue and blood. Above-expected tissue-blood divergence occurred in all gliomas, most in low-grade ones.

The CDR3 totals 15 residues. Unmatched junction bases numbered 10, after V lost 1 base and J lost 7 bases. Germline V CDR1 and CDR2: SGHVS, FNYEAQ. This TCR was sampled from a human donor with low-grade glioma or glioblastoma, undergoing nonglioma brain surgery, or in good health (not recorded which). The sample taken for sequencing was glioma tissue, nonneoplastic brain tissue, or PBMCs (not recorded which). This chain connects TRBV7-6 to TRBJ2-7; 7 bases are a match to TRBD1. CDR3 DNA: TGTGCCAGCAGCTTAGAGCGAGACAGGGCGGGTGAGCAGTACTTC. Protein sequence: CASSLERDRAGEQYF.